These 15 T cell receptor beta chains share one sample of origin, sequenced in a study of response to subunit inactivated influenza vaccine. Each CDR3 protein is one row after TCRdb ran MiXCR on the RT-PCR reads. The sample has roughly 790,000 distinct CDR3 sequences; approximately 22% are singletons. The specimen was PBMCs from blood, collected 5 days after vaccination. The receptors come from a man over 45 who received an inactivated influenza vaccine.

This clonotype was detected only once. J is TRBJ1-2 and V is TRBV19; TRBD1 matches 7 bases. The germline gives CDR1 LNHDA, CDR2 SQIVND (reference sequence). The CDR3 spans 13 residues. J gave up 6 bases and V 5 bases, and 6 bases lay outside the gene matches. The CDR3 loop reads CASSAGTGDGYTF. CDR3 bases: TGTGCCAGTAGTGCAGGAACAGGGGATGGCTACACCTTC. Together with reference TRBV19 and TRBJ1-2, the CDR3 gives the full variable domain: DGGITQSPKYLFRKEGQNVTLSCEQNLNHDAMYWYRQDPGQGLRLIYYSQIVNDFQKGDIAEGYSVSREKKESFPLTVTSAQKNPTAFYLCASSAGTGDGYTFGSGTRLTVV.

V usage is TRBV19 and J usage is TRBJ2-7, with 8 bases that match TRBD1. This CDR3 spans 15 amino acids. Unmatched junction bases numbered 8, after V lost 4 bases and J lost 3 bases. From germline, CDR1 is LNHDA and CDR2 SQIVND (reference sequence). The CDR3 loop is CASSKGQGPFYEQYF. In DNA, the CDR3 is TGTGCCAGTAGTAAAGGACAGGGCCCGTTCTACGAGCAGTACTTC.

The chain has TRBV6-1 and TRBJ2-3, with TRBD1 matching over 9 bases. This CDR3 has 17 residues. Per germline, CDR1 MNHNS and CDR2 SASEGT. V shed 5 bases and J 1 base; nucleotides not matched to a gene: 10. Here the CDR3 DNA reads TGTGCCAGCAGTCCAGTTACAGGGGGCGCGGGCACAGATACGCAGTATTTT. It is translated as CASSPVTGGAGTDTQYF.

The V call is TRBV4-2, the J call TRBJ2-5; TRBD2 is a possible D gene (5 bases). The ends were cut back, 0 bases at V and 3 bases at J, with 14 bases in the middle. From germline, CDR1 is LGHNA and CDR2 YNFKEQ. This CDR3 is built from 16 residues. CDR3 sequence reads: CASSQDPLASKETQYF. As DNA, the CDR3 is TGTGCCAGCAGCCAAGATCCCCTAGCCAGTAAAGAGACCCAGTACTTC.

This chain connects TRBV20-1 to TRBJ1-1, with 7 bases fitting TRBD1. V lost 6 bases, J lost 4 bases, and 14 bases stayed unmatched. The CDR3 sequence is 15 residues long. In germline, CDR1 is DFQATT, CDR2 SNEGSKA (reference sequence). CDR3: CSAQPVDRVTTEAFF. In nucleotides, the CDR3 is TGCAGTGCCCAACCGGTAGACAGGGTGACCACTGAAGCTTTCTTT.

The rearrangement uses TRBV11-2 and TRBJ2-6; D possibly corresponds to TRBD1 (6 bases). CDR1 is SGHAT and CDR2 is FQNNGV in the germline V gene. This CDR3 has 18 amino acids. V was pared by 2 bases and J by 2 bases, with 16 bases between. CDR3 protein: CASSLLVRGGPGANVLTF. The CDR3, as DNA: TGTGCCAGCAGCTTACTAGTCAGGGGCGGCCCTGGGGCCAACGTCCTGACTTTC.

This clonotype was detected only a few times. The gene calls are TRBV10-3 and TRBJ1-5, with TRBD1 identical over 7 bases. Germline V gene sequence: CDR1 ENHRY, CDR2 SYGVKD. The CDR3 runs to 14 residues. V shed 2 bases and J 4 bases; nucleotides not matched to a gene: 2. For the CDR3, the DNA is TGTGCCATCAGTGAGGTGGACAGGAATCAGCCCCAGCATTTT. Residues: CAISEVDRNQPQHF.

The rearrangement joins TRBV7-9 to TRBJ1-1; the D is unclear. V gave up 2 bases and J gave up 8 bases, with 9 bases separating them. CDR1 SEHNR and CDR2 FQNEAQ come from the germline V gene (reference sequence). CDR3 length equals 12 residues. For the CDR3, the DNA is TGTGCCAGCAGCTTATTAGGGTTGGAAGCTTTCTTT. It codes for CASSLLGLEAFF.

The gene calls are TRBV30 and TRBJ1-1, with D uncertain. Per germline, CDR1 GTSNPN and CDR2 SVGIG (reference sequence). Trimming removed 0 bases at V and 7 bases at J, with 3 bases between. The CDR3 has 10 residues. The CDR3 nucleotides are TGTGCCTGGAGTGTCGTTGAAGCTTTCTTT. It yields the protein CAWSVVEAFF.

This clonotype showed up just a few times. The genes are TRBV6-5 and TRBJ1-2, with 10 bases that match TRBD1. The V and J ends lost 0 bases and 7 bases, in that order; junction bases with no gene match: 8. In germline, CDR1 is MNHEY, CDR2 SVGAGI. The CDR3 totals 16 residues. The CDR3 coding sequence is TGTGCCAGCAGTTACTCACCGGGGACAGGGGCGAGTGGCTACACCTTC. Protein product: CASSYSPGTGASGYTF.

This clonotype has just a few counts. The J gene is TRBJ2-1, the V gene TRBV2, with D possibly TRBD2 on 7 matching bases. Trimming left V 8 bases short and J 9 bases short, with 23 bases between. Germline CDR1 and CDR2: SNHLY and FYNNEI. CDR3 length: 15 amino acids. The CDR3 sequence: CASDGPAGAPTEQFF. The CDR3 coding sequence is TGTGCCAGCGATGGCCCGGCGGGGGCACCAACTGAGCAGTTCTTC.

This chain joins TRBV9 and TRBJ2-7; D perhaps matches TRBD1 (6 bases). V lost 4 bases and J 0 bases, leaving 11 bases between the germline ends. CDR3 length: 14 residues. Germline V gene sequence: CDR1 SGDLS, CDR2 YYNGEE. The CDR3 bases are TGTGCCAGCAGCCCCCGGGACAACTCCTACGAGCAGTACTTC. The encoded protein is CASSPRDNSYEQYF.

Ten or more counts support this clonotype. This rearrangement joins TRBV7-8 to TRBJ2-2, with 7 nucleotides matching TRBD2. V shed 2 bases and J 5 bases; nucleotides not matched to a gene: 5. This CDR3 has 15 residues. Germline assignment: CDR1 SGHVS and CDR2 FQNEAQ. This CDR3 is CASSLRREWTGELFF. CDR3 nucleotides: TGTGCCAGCAGCTTACGGCGGGAGTGGACCGGGGAGCTGTTTTTT.

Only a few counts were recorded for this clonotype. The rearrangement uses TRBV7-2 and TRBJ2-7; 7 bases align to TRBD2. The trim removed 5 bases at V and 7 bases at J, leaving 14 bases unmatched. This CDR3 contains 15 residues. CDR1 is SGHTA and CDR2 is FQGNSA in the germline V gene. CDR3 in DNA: TGTGCCAGCAGCAAGAGCGGGAATTGGGGATTAGAGCAGTACTTC. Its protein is CASSKSGNWGLEQYF.

The CDR3 DNA follows: TGTGCCAGCAGTACCCGGTTTGAGAGAACCTCTGAGCAGTTCTTC. The encoded protein is CASSTRFERTSEQFF. The rearrangement uses TRBV28 and TRBJ2-1; D is ambiguous. Germline V gene lookup returns CDR1 MDHEN and CDR2 SYDVKM. The CDR3 is 15 residues long. Deletions cut 5 bases from V and 9 bases from J, with 20 bases between.